A selection of T cell receptor beta chains follows, all from one sample in a study of blood T cell repertoires in COVID-19. Only in-frame clones appear in the TCRdb table, and some are missing; sequencing was by immunoSEQ multiplex PCR. The data show over 55,000 clones, over 65% seen once. Sequencing input: peripheral blood. The receptors here all came from a woman in her 70s with acute or convalescent COVID-19. Each CDR3 is given with its conserved first and last residue. A D gene is named only where the DNA matches it firmly. Expanded clones are given a class, and other clones once, few, many or no size at all.

j_call,clone_size,v_call,d_call,cdr3_aa,cdr3_nt
TRBJ2-5,.,TRBV11-2,.,CASSSTSPETQYF,TGTGCCAGCAGCTCCACTAGCCCGGAGACCCAGTACTTC
TRBJ2-6,once,TRBV23-1,TRBD2,CASSHVGAGGSGANVLTF,TGCGCCAGCAGTCATGTAGGAGCGGGAGGGTCTGGGGCCAACGTCCTGACTTTC
TRBJ1-1,.,TRBV12-3/TRBV12-4,.,CASSFRANTEAFF,TGTGCCAGCAGTTTCCGAGCGAACACTGAAGCTTTCTTT
TRBJ2-1,.,TRBV15,.,CATSNWGGKYNEQFF,TGTGCCACCAGCAACTGGGGGGGCAAGTACAATGAGCAGTTCTTC
TRBJ2-1,.,TRBV3-1/TRBV3-2,.,CASSQDGTPPYNEQFF,TGTGCCAGCAGCCAAGATGGGACACCCCCTTACAATGAGCAGTTCTTC
TRBJ1-4,many,TRBV4-3,TRBD1,CASSRATGGGGEKLFF,TGCGCCAGCAGCCGGGCGACAGGGGGAGGTGGGGAAAAACTGTTTTTT
TRBJ2-5,.,TRBV4-2,TRBD2,CASSQGRGETQYF,TGTGCCAGCAGCCAAGGGCGGGGGGAGACCCAGTACTTC
TRBJ2-1,.,TRBV24-1,TRBD2,CATSDPGGYNEQFF,TGTGCCACCAGTGACCCGGGAGGATACAATGAGCAGTTCTTC
TRBJ2-1,.,TRBV4-2,.,CASSQTSGSEQFF,TGTGCCAGCAGCCAAACGAGTGGGAGTGAGCAGTTCTTC
TRBJ1-2,.,TRBV2,.,CASSLDSSYYGYTF,TGTGCCAGCAGCCTGGACAGTTCTTACTATGGCTACACCTTC
TRBJ1-5,.,TRBV6-2/TRBV6-3,TRBD1,CASSYSWGQGERQPQHF,TGTGCCAGCAGTTATTCGTGGGGACAGGGCGAGAGGCAGCCCCAGCATTTT
TRBJ2-7,.,TRBV5-1,.,CASSLLSGGYEQYF,TGCGCCAGCAGCTTGTTGTCAGGGGGGTACGAGCAGTACTTC
TRBJ2-7,.,TRBV4-3,TRBD1,CASSQGPGQGEYEQYF,TGCGCCAGCAGCCAAGGGCCGGGACAGGGGGAATACGAGCAGTACTTC
TRBJ2-2,.,TRBV19,.,CASSTGGQSRGELFF,TGTGCCAGTAGTACAGGAGGACAGAGCCGCGGGGAGCTGTTTTTT
TRBJ1-1,.,TRBV10-3,.,CAISVGSNTGTEAFF,TGTGCCATCAGTGTAGGATCGAACACGGGGACTGAAGCTTTCTTT
TRBJ1-2,.,TRBV4-2,TRBD1,CASSHGQGSYGYTF,TGTGCCAGCAGCCATGGACAGGGGTCATATGGCTACACCTTC
TRBJ2-7,.,TRBV29-1,TRBD1,CSVEDGTATQYF,TGCAGCGTTGAAGACGGGACAGCCACGCAGTACTTC
TRBJ2-6,.,TRBV9,.,CASSVALARGANVLTF,TGTGCCAGCAGCGTAGCTCTTGCCCGGGGGGCCAACGTCCTGACTTTC
TRBJ1-2,few,TRBV3-1/TRBV3-2,.,CASSQDRQAPYGYTF,TGTGCCAGCAGCCAAGATCGACAGGCCCCCTATGGCTACACCTTC
TRBJ1-2,.,TRBV5-1,.,CASRTDRYGYTF,TGCGCCAGCAGGACAGATCGCTATGGCTACACCTTC
TRBJ2-5,.,TRBV28,TRBD1,CASRQGIETQYF,TGTGCCAGTAGACAGGGGATAGAGACCCAGTACTTC
TRBJ1-2,few,TRBV29-1,.,CSVEEGADYGYTF,TGCAGCGTTGAAGAGGGTGCGGACTATGGCTACACCTTC
TRBJ2-1,.,TRBV5-1,TRBD1,CASTGQGYNEQFF,TGCGCCAGCACGGGACAGGGATACAATGAGCAGTTCTTC
TRBJ1-2,.,TRBV10-3,.,CAISESLSRGYTF,TGTGCCATCAGTGAGTCGCTCTCTCGGGGCTACACCTTC
TRBJ2-5,once,TRBV5-1,TRBD2,CASSLGTSGGDAETQYF,TGCGCCAGCAGCCTGGGGACTAGCGGTGGGGATGCGGAGACCCAGTACTTC
TRBJ1-1,.,TRBV5-1,TRBD1,CASSIGQGGGTEAFF,TGCGCCAGCAGCATCGGACAGGGGGGAGGCACTGAAGCTTTCTTT
TRBJ1-2,.,TRBV9,.,CASSVGGQRNYGYTF,TGTGCCAGCAGCGTAGGGGGGCAGAGGAACTATGGCTACACCTTC
TRBJ1-1,.,TRBV19,.,CASSSRRGGGPEAFF,TGTGCCAGTAGTTCCCGCAGAGGGGGGGGGCCTGAAGCTTTCTTT